Shown below are 32 T cell receptor beta chains from a single sample sequenced in a study of shared clonotypes between healthy human individuals. TCRdb's copy holds only in-frame clones and misses some; the assay was immunoSEQ multiplex PCR. Among 2.3 million or so clones listed, over 85% were seen once. Material: naive CD4+ T cells from PBMCs. Subset meaning: CD45RA+ positively selected. The receptors originated from a man younger than 35 in good health. Some clones in this sample may be carry-over from other donors' samples.

This chain uses TRBV28 with TRBJ1-5, with D unclear. The V and J ends lost 4 bases and 0 bases respectively, with 16 bases between them. The CDR3 extends over 17 amino acids. Germline-derived CDR1 and CDR2 are MDHEN and SYDVKM. CDR3 DNA: TGTGCCAGCAGTTACACCGGGTCCAGGATTAGCAATCAGCCCCAGCATTTT. Translating gives CASSYTGSRISNQPQHF.

CDR3 region: CASSEQSMNTEAFF. The CDR3 coding sequence is TGCGCCAGCAGCGAACAAAGCATGAACACTGAAGCTTTCTTT. The chain recombines TRBV5-1 with TRBJ1-1, with D unclear. CDR1 and CDR2 from the germline V gene are SGHRS and YFSETQ. Trimming took 4 bases from V and 0 from J, leaving 10 bases between them. The CDR3 is 14 residues long.

The chain has TRBV29-1 and TRBJ2-7; TRBD2 is a possible D gene (5 bases). Between the trimmed V and J ends, which lost 5 bases and 3 bases, there was a span of 11 bases. The CDR3 is made up of 12 amino acids. From germline, CDR1 is SQVTM and CDR2 ANQGSEA. In nucleotides, the CDR3 is TGCAGCGTTAGCGACTACCTCTACGAGCAGTACTTC. Protein product: CSVSDYLYEQYF.

V and J are TRBV10-2 and TRBJ2-7; D is uncertain. The CDR3 loop spans 14 amino acids. Germline V gives CDR1 WSHSY, CDR2 SAAADI. Trimming removed 7 bases at V and 1 base at J, with 14 bases between. For the CDR3, the DNA is TGCGCCAGCACTCTGGCCCCAGGATCCTACGAGCAGTACTTC. It is translated as CASTLAPGSYEQYF.

Details on this clone: Within the sample, other DNA sequences also encode this same CDR3. The V call is TRBV18, the J call TRBJ1-4; D call uncertain. V dropped 2 bases and J dropped 3 bases, with 7 bases sitting between them. In germline, CDR1 is KGHSH, CDR2 LQKENI. This CDR3 spans 14 amino acids. The CDR3 coding sequence is TGTGCCAGCTCACCAGCGGGCTCTAATGAAAAACTGTTTTTT. This sequence encodes CASSPAGSNEKLFF.

The chain joins TRBV7-6 to TRBJ2-3; tentatively, D is TRBD2 (6 bases). CDR3 size: 16 residues. V lost 8 bases and J 2 bases, leaving 20 bases between the germline ends. The germline CDR1 and CDR2 sequences are SGHVS and FNYEAQ. As DNA, the CDR3 is TGTGCCAGCTCCCTTGGAGCCGGGGGAGTCACAGATACGCAGTATTTT. As protein: CASSLGAGGVTDTQYF.

This rearrangement joins TRBV6-6 to TRBJ2-1; D not resolved. CDR3 length: 13 residues. V was clipped by 8 bases and J by 0 bases, with 8 bases between them. Per germline, CDR1 MNHNY and CDR2 SVGAGI (reference sequence). The CDR3 sequence: CASGVSSYNEQFF. The CDR3 DNA reads as TGTGCCAGCGGGGTGAGCTCCTACAATGAGCAGTTCTTC.

The chain is built from TRBV28 and TRBJ2-5; TRBD1 agrees at 10 bases. J lost 6 bases, V lost 5 bases, and 15 bases had no gene match. The CDR3 length is 17 residues. Germline-derived CDR1 and CDR2 are MDHEN and SYDVKM. Written as DNA, the CDR3 is TGTGCCAGCAGTGGACCGTGGACAGGGGGAAGAGGGAAGACCCAGTACTTC. This encodes CASSGPWTGGRGKTQYF.

This clone came up once. The CDR3 is CASSPGTLNYGYTF. CDR3 bases: TGTGCCAGCAGCCCCGGGACACTGAACTATGGCTACACCTTC. The rearrangement joins TRBV5-4 to TRBJ1-2; D is perhaps TRBD1 (6 bases). Germline CDR1 is SGHNT and CDR2 is YYREEE (reference sequence). This CDR3 spans 14 amino acids. The ends were cut back, 4 bases at V and 2 bases at J, with 12 bases in the middle.

Comments on this clone: The same CDR3 is also encoded by other DNA sequences in this sample. The chain links TRBV29-1 to TRBJ1-3; D is undetermined. Per the germline V gene, CDR1 is SQVTM and CDR2 is ANQGSEA. This CDR3 region has 13 residues. The V gene lost 2 bases and the J gene lost 0 bases, with 5 bases spanning the gap. The CDR3: CSVELGSGNTIYF. The CDR3 DNA reads as TGCAGCGTTGAACTCGGCTCTGGAAACACCATATATTTT.

Concerning this clone: The junction and the germline gene differ at one end; a read error may be behind it. The gene calls are TRBV19 and TRBJ1-1; 9 nucleotides agree with TRBD1. Germline-derived CDR1 and CDR2 are LNHDA and SQIVND (reference sequence). The CDR3 is 19 residues long. DNA of the CDR3: TGTGCCAGTAGTATGCTGTCTGGGACAGGGCAAGGGAGGAACGCTGAAGCTTTCTTT. Protein product: CASSMLSGTGQGRNAEAFF. Full variable domain (outside the CDR3, taken from reference TRBV19 and TRBJ1-1): DGGITQSPKYLFRKEGQNVTLSCEQNLNHDAMYWYRQDPGQGLRLIYYSQIVNDFQKGDIAEGYSVSREKKESFPLTVTSAQKNPTAFYLCASSMLSGTGQGRNAEAFFGQGTRLTVV.

This clone appeared once. Written as DNA, the CDR3 is TGTGCCAGCAGCTTAGGGCGGGAGAACACCGGGGAGCTGTTTTTT. This sequence encodes CASSLGRENTGELFF. This chain uses TRBV7-3 with TRBJ2-2; D is perhaps TRBD2 (6 bases). V lost 2 bases, J lost 1 base, and 8 bases lay in between. Germline V gene lookup returns CDR1 SGHTA and CDR2 FQGTGA. The CDR3 covers 15 residues.

The V call is TRBV2, the J call TRBJ2-3, with 8 nucleotides matching TRBD2. V lost 11 bases and J lost 6; bases outside the gene matches: 10. Looked up from germline, CDR1 is SNHLY and CDR2 is FYNNEI. The CDR3 is 13 amino acids. CDR3 region: CAPRGGLGDTQYF. The CDR3, as DNA: TGTGCCCCCCGGGGGGGTTTGGGGGATACGCAGTATTTT.

The CDR3 protein is CAWSTGGPGANVLTF. CDR3 nucleotide sequence: TGTGCCTGGAGTACTGGAGGGCCCGGGGCCAACGTCCTGACTTTC. The chain carries TRBV30 and TRBJ2-6; D perhaps matches TRBD2 (6 bases). The V end was cut by 2 bases, the J end by 4 bases, with 12 bases between. The length of the CDR3 is 15 residues. CDR1 and CDR2 from the germline V gene are GTSNPN and SVGIG (reference sequence).

The chain combines TRBV5-1 with TRBJ2-4; TRBD1 matches 7 bases. The CDR3 sequence is 15 residues long. The V segment lost 4 bases and the J segment 0 bases; nucleotides outside the gene matches: 4. CDR1 and CDR2 (germline): SGHRS, YFSETQ. CDR3 sequence reads: CASSTGDPAKNIQYF. DNA of the CDR3: TGCGCCAGCAGCACAGGGGATCCAGCCAAAAACATTCAGTACTTC.

This clone has a handful of counts. The chain has TRBV5-1 and TRBJ2-3, with TRBD2 matching 8 bases. This CDR3 has 14 residues. V lost 4 bases, J lost 1 base, and 2 bases stayed unmatched. The V gene's germline CDR1 is SGHRS and CDR2 YFSETQ. The CDR3, as DNA: TGCGCCAGCAGCAAAGCGGGGGGCACAGATACGCAGTATTTT. It is translated as CASSKAGGTDTQYF. Combining the CDR3 with reference TRBV5-1 and TRBJ2-3 gives the whole variable domain KAGVTQTPRYLIKTRGQQVTLSCSPISGHRSVSWYQQTPGQGLQFLFEYFSETQRNKGNFPGRFSGRQFSNSRSEMNVSTLELGDSALYLCASSKAGGTDTQYFGPGTRLTVL.

Regarding this clone: This sample includes further DNA sequences coding for the same CDR3. The chain has TRBV9 and TRBJ2-1, with 11 bases lining up with TRBD2. Germline assignment: CDR1 SGDLS and CDR2 YYNGEE. V lost 2 bases, J lost 5 bases, and 0 bases stayed unmatched. This CDR3 spans 14 amino acids. CDR3 sequence (DNA): TGTGCCAGCAGCGTGACTAGCGGGAACAATGAGCAGTTCTTC. Its translation: CASSVTSGNNEQFF.

The V and J genes are TRBV4-2 and TRBJ2-1, with 8 positions matching TRBD1. In germline, CDR1 is LGHNA, CDR2 YNFKEQ. V was pared by 4 bases and J by 7 bases, with 9 bases of the junction left unmatched. This CDR3 region has 15 residues. The CDR3 DNA is TGTGCCAGCAGCCCAAGGACAGGGCCAGTGAATGAGCAGTTCTTC. Protein sequence: CASSPRTGPVNEQFF.

This clone was counted once. Its ends do not fully match the called genes, so a read error is possible. The chain employs TRBV5-1 and TRBJ2-1; 13 bases match TRBD2. CDR3 length: 16 residues. The germline gives CDR1 SGHRS, CDR2 YFSETQ. The CDR3 DNA sequence: TGCGCCAGCAGATCCGGACTAGCGGGAGTTTACATTGAGCAGTTCTTC. Translating it yields CASRSGLAGVYIEQFF.

V gene TRBV15 combines with J gene TRBJ2-7; TRBD1 is a possible D gene (7 bases). Trimming removed 1 base at V and 4 bases at J, with 23 bases between. The CDR3 is 18 residues long. CDR1 is LNHNV, CDR2 YYDKDF, per germline (reference sequence). The CDR3 reads CATSRVEGAAKYGYEQYF. DNA of the CDR3: TGTGCCACCAGCAGAGTGGAGGGGGCGGCAAAGTACGGGTACGAGCAGTACTTC.

This chain uses TRBV15 with TRBJ2-2; TRBD2 matches 8 bases. This CDR3 comprises 16 residues. Germline V gene lookup returns CDR1 LNHNV and CDR2 YYDKDF (reference sequence). V shed 6 bases, J shed 7 bases, and the junction held 13 bases outside the gene matches. Here the CDR3 reads CATSTPRAGAVGELFF. The DNA for the CDR3 is TGTGCCACCAGTACCCCGAGAGCGGGAGCGGTCGGGGAGCTGTTTTTT.

This rearrangement joins TRBV6-1 to TRBJ1-6; D is ambiguous. The germline V and J ends were trimmed by 1 base and 10 bases, with 8 bases remaining between them. The CDR3 is made up of 13 amino acids. Germline CDR1 reads MNHNS; CDR2 reads SASEGT. The CDR3 loop is CASSEDSFSPLHF. The CDR3 DNA follows: TGTGCCAGCAGTGAAGATAGCTTCTCACCCCTCCACTTT.

This clone was observed a few times. The J gene is TRBJ2-1, the V gene TRBV19, with 12 bases lining up with TRBD2. The CDR3 is 15 amino acids. From germline, CDR1 is LNHDA and CDR2 SQIVND (reference sequence). Trimming removed 4 bases from V and 9 bases from J; junction bases left unmatched: 7. CDR3 in amino acids: CASSTRTSGVGEQFF. For the CDR3, the DNA is TGTGCCAGTAGTACTAGGACTAGCGGGGTGGGTGAGCAGTTCTTC.

The chain employs TRBV27 and TRBJ2-7, with D perhaps matching TRBD1 (5 bases). Looked up from germline, CDR1 is MNHEY and CDR2 is SMNVEV (reference sequence). V was shortened by 1 base and J by 0 bases, with 13 bases between the two germline ends. The CDR3 has 16 amino acids. The CDR3 sequence: CASSLWGRVGSYEQYF. CDR3 DNA sequence: TGTGCCAGCAGTTTATGGGGCAGGGTCGGCTCCTACGAGCAGTACTTC.

V and J are TRBV11-2 and TRBJ2-3; D gene unclear. Trimming pared 3 bases from V and 4 bases from J, leaving 2 bases between. This CDR3 spans 11 amino acids. The germline CDR1 and CDR2 sequences are SGHAT and FQNNGV. The CDR3 sequence is CASSFPDTQYF. CDR3 bases: TGTGCCAGCAGCTTCCCAGATACGCAGTATTTT.

This chain connects TRBV28 to TRBJ2-6; TRBD2 might be the D (5 bases). Germline V gene data show CDR1 as MDHEN and CDR2 as SYDVKM. This CDR3 spans 16 amino acids. The V gene lost 4 bases and the J gene lost 2 bases, with 12 bases spanning the gap. Here the CDR3 DNA reads TGTGCCAGCAGTTCCCCCCCCGGGGCTGGGGCCAACGTCCTGACTTTC. Its protein product is CASSSPPGAGANVLTF.

The chain carries TRBV6-5 and TRBJ1-1; no clear D gene. CDR1 MNHEY and CDR2 SVGAGI come from the germline V gene. This CDR3 spans 13 amino acids. V was trimmed by 11 bases and J by 2 bases, leaving 15 bases between them. CDR3 bases: TGTGCCGCCCGGGCTTCAGCAAACACTGAAGCTTTCTTT. Protein product: CAARASANTEAFF.

V gene TRBV19 combines with J gene TRBJ1-2; D uncertain. The CDR3 length is 14 residues. CDR1 and CDR2 (germline): LNHDA, SQIVND (reference sequence). Trimming cost V 3 bases and J 8 bases, with 16 bases left between them. The CDR3: CASSMISQGGGYTF. In DNA, the CDR3 is TGTGCCAGTAGTATGATTAGTCAAGGTGGCGGCTACACCTTC.

The chain recombines TRBV9 with TRBJ1-1; 9 bases line up with TRBD1. Trimming removed 2 bases from V and 0 bases from J; junction bases left unmatched: 5. CDR3 size: 16 residues. Germline CDR1 is SGDLS and CDR2 is YYNGEE. CDR3 nucleotides: TGTGCCAGCAGCGTTGGTGGACAGGGGATGAACACTGAAGCTTTCTTT. Residues: CASSVGGQGMNTEAFF. The whole variable domain, remainder taken from reference TRBV9 and TRBJ1-1, is DSGVTQTPKHLITATGQRVTLRCSPRSGDLSVYWYQQSLDQGLQFLIQYYNGEERAKGNILERFSAQQFPDLHSELNLSSLELGDSALYFCASSVGGQGMNTEAFFGQGTRLTVV.

The chain joins TRBV15 to TRBJ2-3, with 8 bases identical to TRBD1. Germline CDR1 reads LNHNV; CDR2 reads YYDKDF (reference sequence). This CDR3 contains 15 residues. V shed 4 bases and J 2 bases; nucleotides not matched to a gene: 5. CDR3 amino acids: CATSTRQGFTDTQYF. The CDR3 coding sequence is TGTGCCACCAGCACAAGACAGGGGTTCACAGATACGCAGTATTTT. Looking up the rest from reference TRBV15 and TRBJ2-3 gives the full variable domain: DAMVIQNPRYQVTQFGKPVTLSCSQTLNHNVMYWYQQKSSQAPKLLFHYYDKDFNNEADTPDNFQSRRPNTSFCFLDIRSPGLGDTAMYLCATSTRQGFTDTQYFGPGTRLTVL.

V and J are TRBV28 and TRBJ2-1; D remains unclear. This CDR3 is 17 amino acids long. The germline gives CDR1 MDHEN, CDR2 SYDVKM. V was clipped by 6 bases and J by 1 base, with 19 bases between them. The CDR3: CASSPSSLAVSYNEQFF. In DNA form, the CDR3 reads TGTGCCAGCAGCCCATCCTCTCTCGCGGTTTCCTACAATGAGCAGTTCTTC.

This chain uses TRBV27 with TRBJ1-5; D unclear. The CDR3 is 13 residues long. CDR1 MNHEY and CDR2 SMNVEV come from the germline V gene (reference sequence). Trimming took 0 bases from V and 7 from J, leaving 7 bases between them. The CDR3 reads CASSLSGVQPQHF. CDR3 DNA sequence: TGTGCCAGCAGTTTATCAGGAGTCCAGCCCCAGCATTTT.